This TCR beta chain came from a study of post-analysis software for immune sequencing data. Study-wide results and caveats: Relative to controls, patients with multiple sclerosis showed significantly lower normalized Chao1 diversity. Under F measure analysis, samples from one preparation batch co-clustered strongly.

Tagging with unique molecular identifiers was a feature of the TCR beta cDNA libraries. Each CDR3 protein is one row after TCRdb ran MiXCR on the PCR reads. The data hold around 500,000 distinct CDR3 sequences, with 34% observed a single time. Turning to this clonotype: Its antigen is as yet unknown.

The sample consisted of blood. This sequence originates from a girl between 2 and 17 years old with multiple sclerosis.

The CDR3 region has the DNA TGTGCCAGCAGTGAATATAGAGCAGGGTCTAAAGCTTTCTTT. It encodes CASSEYRAGSKAFF. This chain links TRBV25-1 with TRBJ1-1, with a weak D call TRBD1 (5 bases). Germline V gene lookup returns CDR1 MGHDK and CDR2 SYGVNS. V shed 0 bases and J shed 9 bases, with 14 bases lying between them. This CDR3 has 14 residues.